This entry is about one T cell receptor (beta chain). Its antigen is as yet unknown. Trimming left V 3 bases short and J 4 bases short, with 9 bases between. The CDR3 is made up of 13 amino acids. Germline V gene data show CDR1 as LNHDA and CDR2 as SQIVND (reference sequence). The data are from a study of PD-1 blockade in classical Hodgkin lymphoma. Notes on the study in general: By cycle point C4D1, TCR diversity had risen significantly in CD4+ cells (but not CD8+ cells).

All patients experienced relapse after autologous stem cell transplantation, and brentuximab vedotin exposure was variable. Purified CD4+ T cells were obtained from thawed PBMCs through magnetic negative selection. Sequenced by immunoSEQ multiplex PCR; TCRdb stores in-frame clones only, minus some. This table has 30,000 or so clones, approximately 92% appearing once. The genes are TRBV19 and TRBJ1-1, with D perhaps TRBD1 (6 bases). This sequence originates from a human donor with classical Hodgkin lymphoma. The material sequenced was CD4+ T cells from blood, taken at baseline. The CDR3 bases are TGTGCCAGTAGTATTCAGGGGAGCACTGAAGCTTTCTTT. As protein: CASSIQGSTEAFF.